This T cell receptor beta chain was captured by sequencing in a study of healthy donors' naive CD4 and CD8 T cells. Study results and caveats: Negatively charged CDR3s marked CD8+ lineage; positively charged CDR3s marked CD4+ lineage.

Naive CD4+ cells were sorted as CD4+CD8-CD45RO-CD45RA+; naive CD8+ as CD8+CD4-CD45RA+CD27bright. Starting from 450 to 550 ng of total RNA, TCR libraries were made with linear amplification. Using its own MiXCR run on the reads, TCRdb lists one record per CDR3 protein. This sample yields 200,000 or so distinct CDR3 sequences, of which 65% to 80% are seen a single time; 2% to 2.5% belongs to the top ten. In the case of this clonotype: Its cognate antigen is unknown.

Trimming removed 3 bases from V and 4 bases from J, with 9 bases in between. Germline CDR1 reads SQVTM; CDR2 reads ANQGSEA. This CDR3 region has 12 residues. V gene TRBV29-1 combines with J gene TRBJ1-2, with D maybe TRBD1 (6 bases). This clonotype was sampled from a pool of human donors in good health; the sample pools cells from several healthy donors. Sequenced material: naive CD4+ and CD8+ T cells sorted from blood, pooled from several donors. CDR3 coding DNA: TGCAGCGTTGAGGGGGCGAGCTATGGCTACACCTTC. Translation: CSVEGASYGYTF.